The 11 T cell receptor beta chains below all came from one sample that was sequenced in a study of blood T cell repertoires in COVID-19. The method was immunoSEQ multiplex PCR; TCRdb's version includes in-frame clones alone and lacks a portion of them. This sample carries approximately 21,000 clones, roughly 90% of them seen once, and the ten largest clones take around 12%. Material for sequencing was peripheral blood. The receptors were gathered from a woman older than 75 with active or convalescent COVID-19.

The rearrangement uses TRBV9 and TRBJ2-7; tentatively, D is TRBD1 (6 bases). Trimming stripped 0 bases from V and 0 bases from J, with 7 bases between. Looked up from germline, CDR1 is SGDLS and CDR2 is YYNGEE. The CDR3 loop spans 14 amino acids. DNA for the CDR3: TGTGCCAGCAGCGTAGGGACAGACTCCTACGAGCAGTACTTC. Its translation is CASSVGTDSYEQYF.

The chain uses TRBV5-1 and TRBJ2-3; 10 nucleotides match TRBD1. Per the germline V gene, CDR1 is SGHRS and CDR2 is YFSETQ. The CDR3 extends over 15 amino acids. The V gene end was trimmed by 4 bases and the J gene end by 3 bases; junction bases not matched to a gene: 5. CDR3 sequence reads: CASSHRDRGTDTQYF. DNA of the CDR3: TGCGCCAGCAGCCACCGGGACAGGGGAACAGATACGCAGTATTTT.

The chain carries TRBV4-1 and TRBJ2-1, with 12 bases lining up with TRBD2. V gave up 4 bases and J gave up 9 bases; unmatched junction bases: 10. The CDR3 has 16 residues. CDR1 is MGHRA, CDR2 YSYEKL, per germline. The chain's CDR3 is CASSPRTSGIPGEQFF. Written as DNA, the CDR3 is TGCGCCAGCAGCCCTAGGACTAGCGGGATCCCGGGTGAGCAGTTCTTC.

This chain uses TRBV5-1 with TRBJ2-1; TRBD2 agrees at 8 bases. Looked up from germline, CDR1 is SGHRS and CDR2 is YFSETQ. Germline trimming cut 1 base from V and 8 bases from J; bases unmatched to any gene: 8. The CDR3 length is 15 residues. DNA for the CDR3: TGCGCCAGCAGCTTGATGGTAGCGGGGTGGGATGAGCAGTTCTTC. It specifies CASSLMVAGWDEQFF.

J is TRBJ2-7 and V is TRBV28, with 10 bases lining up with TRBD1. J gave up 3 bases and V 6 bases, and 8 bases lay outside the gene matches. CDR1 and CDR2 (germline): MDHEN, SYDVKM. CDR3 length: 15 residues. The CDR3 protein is CASRERTGGIYEQYF. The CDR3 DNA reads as TGTGCCAGCAGGGAAAGGACAGGGGGAATCTACGAGCAGTACTTC.

The CDR3 here is CASSFGTASTEAFF. CDR3 coding DNA: TGTGCCAGCAGCTTTGGGACAGCGTCCACTGAAGCTTTCTTT. The V gene is TRBV7-9, the J gene TRBJ1-1; TRBD1 matches at 7 bases. Germline CDR1 SEHNR, CDR2 FQNEAQ (reference sequence). The CDR3 spans 14 residues. Unmatched junction bases numbered 5, after V lost 3 bases and J lost 4 bases. Full variable domain (outside the CDR3, taken from reference TRBV7-9 and TRBJ1-1): DTGVSQNPRHKITKRGQNVTFRCDPISEHNRLYWYRQTLGQGPEFLTYFQNEAQLEKSRLLSDRFSAERPKGSFSTLEIQRTEQGDSAMYLCASSFGTASTEAFFGQGTRLTVV.

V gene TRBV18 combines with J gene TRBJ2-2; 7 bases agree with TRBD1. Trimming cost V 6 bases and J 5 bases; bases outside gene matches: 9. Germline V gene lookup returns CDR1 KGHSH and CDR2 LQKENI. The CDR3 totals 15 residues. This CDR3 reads CASSGQVESTGELFF. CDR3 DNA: TGTGCCAGCTCCGGACAGGTCGAATCTACCGGGGAGCTGTTTTTT.

DNA of the CDR3: TGTGCCTGGAGTGCAATAGGACGGGGGACCACAGATACGCAGTATTTT. It encodes CAWSAIGRGTTDTQYF. The chain has TRBV30 and TRBJ2-3; D possibly corresponds to TRBD2 (6 bases). This CDR3 is 16 amino acids long. V was cut by 1 base and J by 2 bases, with 16 bases left in between. CDR1 is GTSNPN, CDR2 SVGIG, per germline (reference sequence).

CDR3 sequence reads: CATSVRRQGDLNEQFF. The CDR3, as DNA: TGTGCCACCAGCGTCCGTCGGCAGGGGGACCTAAATGAGCAGTTCTTC. The chain joins TRBV15 to TRBJ2-1; 7 bases align to TRBD1. The V gene end was trimmed by 5 bases and the J gene end by 7 bases; junction bases not matched to a gene: 14. CDR1 is LNHNV and CDR2 is YYDKDF in the germline V gene (reference sequence). CDR3 length: 16 residues.

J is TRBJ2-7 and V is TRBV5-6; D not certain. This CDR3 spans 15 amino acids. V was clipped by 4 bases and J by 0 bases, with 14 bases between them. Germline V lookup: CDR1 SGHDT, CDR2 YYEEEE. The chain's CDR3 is CASSPRLPSSYEQYF. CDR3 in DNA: TGTGCCAGCAGCCCTAGACTCCCGAGCTCCTACGAGCAGTACTTC.

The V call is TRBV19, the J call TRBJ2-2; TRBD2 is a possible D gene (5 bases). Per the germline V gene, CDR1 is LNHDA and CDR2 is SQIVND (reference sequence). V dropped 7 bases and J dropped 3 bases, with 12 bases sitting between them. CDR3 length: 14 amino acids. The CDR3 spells CASISSGHTGELFF. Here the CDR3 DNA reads TGTGCCAGTATCTCGAGCGGACACACCGGGGAGCTGTTTTTT.